The clone carrying this T cell receptor beta chain showed up many times. The V gene's germline CDR1 is SGHVS and CDR2 FQNEAQ. Trimming removed 1 base at V and 1 base at J, with 17 bases between. This CDR3 contains 18 residues. TCRdb itself ran the 5' RACE reads through MiXCR, one entry per CDR3 protein. The data contain about 560,000 distinct CDR3 sequences, less than 25% of them singletons. The sample is drawn from a study of T-cell memory formation after mild COVID-19. This sequence was found in an adult woman who had mild COVID-19 (a few samples of this study predate the infection). Cell type and time point are not known. The V and J genes are TRBV7-8 and TRBJ2-1, with D perhaps matching TRBD1 or TRBD2 (5 bases each). Input material: PBMCs or a T cell subset sorted from them (not recorded which). The CDR3 region has the DNA TGTGCCAGCAGCTTAGGCCGGGTCCATGGGGGTTCCTACAATGAGCAGTTCTTC. Protein product: CASSLGRVHGGSYNEQFF.